The 30 T cell receptor beta chains in this list originate from one sample, sequenced in a study of response to subunit inactivated influenza vaccine. TCRdb independently ran MiXCR on the RT-PCR reads; one entry per CDR3 protein. The table lists around 160,000 distinct CDR3 sequences, roughly a tenth of them singletons, with under 15% in the top ten. Here the sequenced sample was non-naive T cells sorted from PBMCs, taken roughly 45 days after vaccination. The receptors derive from a man aged 45 to 65 who received an inactivated influenza vaccine.

This clonotype was counted many times. The CDR3 spells CASSPGVGYTF. The CDR3 DNA is TGTGCCAGCAGTCCAGGGGTCGGCTACACCTTC. The genes are TRBV6-6 and TRBJ1-2, with D tentatively TRBD1 (6 bases). Deletions cut 5 bases from V and 8 bases from J, with 9 bases between. This CDR3 is 11 amino acids long. Germline lookup yields CDR1 MNHNY and CDR2 SVGAGI (reference sequence).

This clonotype appeared many times. The chain couples TRBV27 to TRBJ1-1; 8 nucleotides match TRBD1. The ends lost 4 bases at V and 8 bases at J; junction bases unmatched: 18. CDR3 length: 17 residues. Germline CDR1 and CDR2: MNHEY and SMNVEV (reference sequence). CDR3: CASSSPSLGQGGKEAFF. Here the CDR3 DNA reads TGTGCCAGCAGTTCCCCATCCCTCGGACAGGGCGGAAAGGAAGCTTTCTTT.

This clonotype was counted only a few times. Compared with germline, one end of the junction differs, possibly owing to a read error. The chain links TRBV4-1 to TRBJ2-1, with a weak D call TRBD2 (5 bases). The CDR3 has 13 amino acids. Germline V CDR1 and CDR2: MGHRA, YSYEKL. The CDR3 loop is CASSPPPFGERFF. The CDR3 DNA reads as TGCGCCAGCAGCCCCCCCCCCTTTGGGGAGCGGTTCTTC.

This clonotype appeared many times. The J gene is TRBJ2-5, the V gene TRBV18; 8 bases are a match to TRBD2. The V and J ends lost 4 bases and 4 bases, in that order; junction bases with no gene match: 2. CDR1 KGHSH and CDR2 LQKENI come from the germline V gene. This CDR3 spans 13 amino acids. The CDR3 protein is CASSLREGETQYF. DNA of the CDR3: TGTGCCAGCTCACTACGGGAGGGAGAGACCCAGTACTTC.

This clonotype was picked up a small number of times. V and J are TRBV20-1 and TRBJ2-5; D unresolved. Germline V gene data show CDR1 as DFQATT and CDR2 as SNEGSKA (reference sequence). With 1 base removed from V and 1 base from J, the gap between germline ends came to 13 bases. The CDR3 totals 15 residues. CDR3 DNA sequence: TGCAGTGCTAGAGCCCCTTGGGCCAGCCAAGAGACCCAGTACTTC. Translated, it gives CSARAPWASQETQYF.

A single count supports this clonotype. A much larger clone differs by one base, so this may be a read error. The genes are TRBV5-5 and TRBJ2-1, with D hard to call. Germline loops: CDR1 SGHKS, CDR2 YYEKEE (reference sequence). The CDR3 contains 16 residues. The CDR3 bases are TGTACCAGCAGCTTGGCGATCTGGAGCTCCTACAATGAGCAGTTCTTC. Its translation: CTSSLAIWSSYNEQFF.

The rearrangement links TRBV11-1 to TRBJ1-3, with 9 bases matching TRBD1. V trimming: 2 bases; J trimming: 1 base; junction bases outside the gene matches: 9. The CDR3 has 18 amino acids. The V gene's germline CDR1 is SGHAT and CDR2 FQDESV (reference sequence). In nucleotides, the CDR3 is TGTGCCAGCAGCTTACTCCTGGGACAGGGCAGGTCTGGAAACACCATATATTTT. It yields the protein CASSLLLGQGRSGNTIYF.

The chain uses TRBV28 and TRBJ2-3; D gene ambiguous. With 5 bases removed from V and 9 bases from J, the gap between germline ends came to 9 bases. Germline V gene lookup returns CDR1 MDHEN and CDR2 SYDVKM. The CDR3 loop spans 11 amino acids. The DNA of the CDR3 is TGTGCCAGCAGTGACACCCGAACGCAGTATTTT. Amino acid sequence: CASSDTRTQYF. The whole variable domain, remainder taken from reference TRBV28 and TRBJ2-3, is DVKVTQSSRYLVKRTGEKVFLECVQDMDHENMFWYRQDPGLGLRLIYFSYDVKMKEKGDIPEGYSVSREKKERFSLILESASTNQTSMYLCASSDTRTQYFGPGTRLTVL.

This clonotype appeared a few times. The rearrangement links TRBV4-3 to TRBJ2-2; TRBD1 agrees at 8 bases. In germline, CDR1 is LGHNA, CDR2 YSLEER. The length of the CDR3 is 13 residues. The ends lost 4 bases at V and 9 bases at J; junction bases unmatched: 4. The CDR3, as DNA: TGCGCCAGCAGCCCGGACAGGGACCGGGAGCTGTTTTTT. Its translation is CASSPDRDRELFF.

This rearrangement joins TRBV6-2 or TRBV6-3 to TRBJ2-7, with 9 positions matching TRBD1. The CDR3 has 13 amino acids. Germline V gene sequence: CDR1 MNHEY, CDR2 SVGEGT. V was clipped by 5 bases and J by 7 bases; unmatched bases: 6. DNA of the CDR3: TGTGCCAGCAGTCTGGACAGGGGCTGGGAGCAGTACTTC. Translating gives CASSLDRGWEQYF.

About this clonotype itself: A much larger clone differs from this one at a single base, so this may be a read error. V usage is TRBV5-1 and J usage is TRBJ2-5; TRBD1 agrees at 7 bases. Germline V gene lookup returns CDR1 SGHRS and CDR2 YFSETQ. The CDR3 sequence is 14 residues long. CDR3 nucleotides: TGCGCCAGCAGCCCCCGGGACAGCCAAGAGGCCCAGTACTTC. Translation: CASSPRDSQEAQYF. Supplemented by reference TRBV5-1 and TRBJ2-5, the full variable domain reads KAGVTQTPRYLIKTRGQQVTLSCSPISGHRSVSWYQQTPGQGLQFLFEYFSETQRNKGNFPGRFSGRQFSNSRSEMNVSTLELGDSALYLCASSPRDSQEAQYFGPGTRLLVL.

The V gene is TRBV6-1, the J gene TRBJ1-2; D is possibly TRBD1 (5 bases). The length of the CDR3 is 13 residues. Trimming stripped 6 bases from V and 8 bases from J, with 16 bases between. Germline loops: CDR1 MNHNS, CDR2 SASEGT. Written as DNA, the CDR3 is TGTGCCAGCAGGAGTCTCGGGTCAGGGGGCTACACCTTC. Translation gives CASRSLGSGGYTF.

This clonotype was counted many times. The chain couples TRBV12-3 or TRBV12-4 to TRBJ2-7; D not certain. The CDR3 sequence is 11 residues long. Trimming cost V 3 bases and J 7 bases, with 7 bases left between them. This chain's CDR3 is CASSFSEEQYF. DNA of the CDR3: TGTGCCAGCAGTTTTTCAGAAGAGCAGTACTTC.

The chain uses TRBV6-2 or TRBV6-3 and TRBJ2-3; no clear D. CDR3 length equals 16 residues. Germline V lookup: CDR1 MNHEY, CDR2 SVGEGT. Trimming shortened V by 1 base and J by 2 bases, and 13 bases separated the two germline ends. CDR3 in DNA: TGTGCCAGCAGTTACTTCGCTATGAGGCCCACAGATACGCAGTATTTT. Residues: CASSYFAMRPTDTQYF.

The rearrangement joins TRBV29-1 to TRBJ2-1; D call uncertain. The CDR3 loop spans 13 amino acids. The germline V and J ends were trimmed by 4 bases and 6 bases, with 13 bases remaining between them. Germline V lookup: CDR1 SQVTM, CDR2 ANQGSEA. CDR3 in amino acids: CSVVGPPGNEQFF. DNA of the CDR3: TGCAGCGTTGTGGGCCCTCCGGGCAATGAGCAGTTCTTC.

This clonotype was counted ten times or more. The chain links TRBV15 to TRBJ1-1; D ambiguous. CDR3 length equals 14 residues. V lost 0 bases and J 2 bases, leaving 7 bases between the germline ends. CDR1 and CDR2 from the germline V gene are LNHNV and YYDKDF (reference sequence). CDR3 DNA sequence: TGTGCCACCAGCAGAGATCCGGCCAACACTGAAGCTTTCTTT. Translated: CATSRDPANTEAFF.

The table lists this clonotype with many counts. The V and J genes are TRBV10-3 and TRBJ2-1; 10 bases are a match to TRBD1. Germline CDR1 is ENHRY and CDR2 is SYGVKD. The CDR3 totals 14 residues. With 6 bases clipped from V and 6 bases from J, the junction kept 5 bases outside the gene matches. The CDR3 nucleotides read TGTGCCATCAGGGACGGGACAGGGGCCAATGAGCAGTTCTTC. Translated, it gives CAIRDGTGANEQFF.

V usage is TRBV5-5 and J usage is TRBJ2-1; 9 nucleotides line up with TRBD1. Germline V gene data show CDR1 as SGHKS and CDR2 as YYEKEE (reference sequence). The ends lost 1 base at V and 4 bases at J; junction bases unmatched: 3. This CDR3 region has 15 residues. For the CDR3, the DNA is TGTGCCAGCAGCTTGCGGACAGGGGAGTACAATGAGCAGTTCTTC. Translating gives CASSLRTGEYNEQFF.

The chain carries TRBV7-9 and TRBJ2-3; no clear D. This CDR3 region has 16 residues. Germline V lookup: CDR1 SEHNR, CDR2 FQNEAQ (reference sequence). V was trimmed by 6 bases and J by 5 bases, leaving 21 bases between them. CDR3 amino acids: CASSTPFMATQDTQYF. The CDR3 bases are TGTGCCAGCAGTACCCCTTTTATGGCAACTCAAGATACGCAGTATTTT. Variable domain in full (rest from reference TRBV7-9 and TRBJ2-3): DTGVSQNPRHKITKRGQNVTFRCDPISEHNRLYWYRQTLGQGPEFLTYFQNEAQLEKSRLLSDRFSAERPKGSFSTLEIQRTEQGDSAMYLCASSTPFMATQDTQYFGPGTRLTVL.

This sequence joins TRBV3-1 and TRBJ1-2; D remains ambiguous. The CDR3 is 13 amino acids. V was trimmed by 4 bases and J by 5 bases, leaving 11 bases between them. Germline values: CDR1 LGHDT, CDR2 YNNKEL (reference sequence). CDR3: CASSLETRYGYTF. DNA for the CDR3: TGTGCCAGCAGCCTTGAGACCCGATATGGCTACACCTTC.

This clonotype was counted at least ten times. The chain employs TRBV12-3 or TRBV12-4 and TRBJ2-5, with a possible D match to TRBD1 (6 bases). This CDR3 region has 14 residues. Deletions cut 6 bases from V and 2 bases from J, with 13 bases between. As DNA, the CDR3 is TGTGCCAGCAGACCCGGACAGATTCAAGAGACCCAGTACTTC. The encoded protein is CASRPGQIQETQYF.

In this sample, this clonotype turned up a few times. This chain joins TRBV2 and TRBJ2-5; 8 nucleotides line up with TRBD2. The V gene end was trimmed by 8 bases and the J gene end by 2 bases; junction bases not matched to a gene: 7. This CDR3 region has 14 residues. CDR1 is SNHLY, CDR2 FYNNEI, per germline. The DNA for the CDR3 is TGTGCCAGCGAGCGGGGGCCGGGACAAGAGACCCAGTACTTC. Protein product: CASERGPGQETQYF.

In this sample, this clonotype turned up many times. The chain combines TRBV27 with TRBJ1-1; 12 nucleotides line up with TRBD1. CDR3 length equals 15 residues. Germline V CDR1 and CDR2: MNHEY, SMNVEV (reference sequence). V was pared by 5 bases and J by 5 bases, with 6 bases of the junction left unmatched. CDR3 sequence reads: CASSGGTGGGTEAFF. DNA for the CDR3: TGTGCCAGCAGTGGGGGGACAGGGGGCGGAACTGAAGCTTTCTTT.

This clonotype was picked up a small number of times. The chain carries TRBV9 and TRBJ2-5, with 8 bases identical to TRBD2. The CDR3 covers 16 residues. CDR1 and CDR2 from the germline V gene are SGDLS and YYNGEE. V was pared by 2 bases and J by 4 bases, with 10 bases of the junction left unmatched. CDR3 region: CASSVNAGLVTETQYF. The CDR3 DNA reads TGTGCCAGCAGCGTGAACGCGGGACTAGTGACAGAGACCCAGTACTTC.

This clonotype has at least ten counts. The J gene is TRBJ2-1, the V gene TRBV7-2; 11 bases match TRBD2. The CDR3 has 15 residues. The germline V gene has CDR1 SGHTA and CDR2 FQGNSA. The J segment lost 11 bases and the V segment lost 1 base, leaving 7 bases of the junction unmatched. In DNA form, the CDR3 reads TGTGCCAGCAGCTTAGTTGGACTAGCGGGCACCAAGCAGTTCTTC. Translated: CASSLVGLAGTKQFF.

This clonotype was recorded a few times. The rearrangement uses TRBV7-8 and TRBJ2-1; a weak D match, TRBD1 (5 bases). Germline V gene sequence: CDR1 SGHVS, CDR2 FQNEAQ. V lost 3 bases and J lost 8, with 14 bases in between. The length of the CDR3 is 14 residues. CDR3 loop: CASSLGRVVYEQFF. CDR3 DNA: TGTGCCAGCAGCTTGGGGCGTGTCGTCTATGAGCAGTTCTTC.

This clonotype showed up many times. The rearrangement joins TRBV5-1 to TRBJ1-3; D not resolved. Between the trimmed V and J ends, which lost 1 base and 0 bases, there was a span of 5 bases. The CDR3 loop spans 14 amino acids. The germline V gene encodes CDR1 SGHRS and CDR2 YFSETQ. The CDR3 nucleotides are TGCGCCAGCAGCTTGAGTCTCTCTGGAAACACCATATATTTT. It translates to CASSLSLSGNTIYF.

Only a few counts were recorded for this clonotype. This chain uses TRBV7-9 with TRBJ2-1, with D perhaps matching TRBD2 (5 bases). This CDR3 region has 14 residues. Deletions cut 0 bases from V and 8 bases from J, with 11 bases between. CDR1 SEHNR and CDR2 FQNEAQ come from the germline V gene (reference sequence). CDR3 DNA sequence: TGTGCCAGCAGCTTAGCGGGAGCTTCAGATGAGCAGTTCTTC. Translating gives CASSLAGASDEQFF.

The chain couples TRBV9 to TRBJ2-5; TRBD2 might be the D (6 bases). The CDR3 is 16 residues long. The germline V gene encodes CDR1 SGDLS and CDR2 YYNGEE. V was clipped by 0 bases and J by 1 base, with 13 bases between them. For the CDR3, the DNA is TGTGCCAGCAGCGTAGGGGTGGGAGGCCTCCAAGAGACCCAGTACTTC. This codes for CASSVGVGGLQETQYF.

This clonotype was seen many times. The CDR3 sequence: CASSLSGGYEQYF. CDR3 DNA: TGTGCCAGCAGCTTGTCCGGGGGATACGAGCAGTACTTC. This rearrangement joins TRBV5-5 to TRBJ2-7, with TRBD2 as a possible D gene (6 bases). The V and J ends lost 1 base and 4 bases respectively, with 9 bases between them. Per the germline V gene, CDR1 is SGHKS and CDR2 is YYEKEE (reference sequence). The CDR3 covers 13 residues. Full variable domain (outside the CDR3, taken from reference TRBV5-5 and TRBJ2-7): DAGVTQSPTHLIKTRGQQVTLRCSPISGHKSVSWYQQVLGQGPQFIFQYYEKEERGRGNFPDRFSARQFPNYSSELNVNALLLGDSALYLCASSLSGGYEQYFGPGTRLTVT.